One and the same sample provided the 9 T cell receptor beta chains below, sequenced in a study of patients and donors after allogeneic stem cell transplantation. TCRdb re-derived calls from the RT-PCR reads in MiXCR, one entry per CDR3 protein. The table lists about 410,000 distinct CDR3 sequences, roughly 17% of them singletons. The sequencing sample was made of blood, either unsorted or a sorted T cell fraction (not recorded which). The receptors stem from a human donor who was either an allogeneic HSCT recipient or a stem cell or donor lymphocyte infusion donor (not recorded which). It is not recorded whose cells these are; they may come from a transplant donor.

There are many counts of this clonotype. The CDR3 is CASSAGNTGELFF. The CDR3 nucleotides read TGTGCCAGCAGTGCCGGCAACACCGGGGAGCTGTTTTTT. This chain joins TRBV2 and TRBJ2-2, with D unclear. The CDR3 length is 13 residues. Germline CDR1 SNHLY, CDR2 FYNNEI. V was clipped by 4 bases and J by 2 bases, with 5 bases between them.

This clonotype came up a few times. This chain links TRBV30 with TRBJ1-1; D is ambiguous. The CDR3 is 12 amino acids. V lost 2 bases to trimming and J lost 5 bases, with 9 bases between them. CDR1 and CDR2 from the germline V gene are GTSNPN and SVGIG (reference sequence). CDR3 loop: CAWSLGRTEAFF. CDR3 bases: TGTGCCTGGAGTTTAGGTAGAACTGAAGCTTTCTTT.

This sequence joins TRBV7-2 and TRBJ2-3, with TRBD2 matching 9 bases. The CDR3 spans 14 residues. CDR1 is SGHTA and CDR2 is FQGNSA in the germline V gene. Unmatched junction bases numbered 1, after V lost 4 bases and J lost 2 bases. The CDR3 DNA reads TGTGCCAGCAGCTCTAGCGGGGTCACAGATACGCAGTATTTT. Translated, it gives CASSSSGVTDTQYF.

The gene calls are TRBV7-9 and TRBJ2-5, with D unclear. Per the germline V gene, CDR1 is SEHNR and CDR2 is FQNEAQ (reference sequence). This CDR3 contains 14 residues. Trimming shortened V by 2 bases and J by 7 bases, and 14 bases separated the two germline ends. The CDR3, as DNA: TGTGCCAGCAGCTTAAGGGCAGAAATATCGACCCAGTACTTC. It specifies CASSLRAEISTQYF.

With regard to this clonotype: The junction departs from the called germline gene at one end, perhaps through a read error. This chain links TRBV2 with TRBJ1-1, with no clear D. The CDR3 covers 12 residues. Germline loops: CDR1 SNHLY, CDR2 FYNNEI. CDR3 nucleotide sequence: TGTGCCTGCAGCCCCGAGGGAACTGAAGCTTTCTTT. The encoded protein is CACSPEGTEAFF.

This clonotype was seen a few times. The chain uses TRBV29-1 and TRBJ2-5; D may be TRBD1 or TRBD2 (6 bases each). V was trimmed by 7 bases and J by 3 bases, leaving 18 bases between them. The CDR3 has 14 amino acids. Germline V gene data show CDR1 as SQVTM and CDR2 as ANQGSEA. The chain's CDR3 is CSGTRGAGEETQYF. The CDR3 DNA reads TGCAGCGGTACGAGGGGGGCTGGGGAAGAGACCCAGTACTTC.

This clonotype was seen a handful of times. The chain has TRBV5-1 and TRBJ2-5, with D unresolved. Germline V gene sequence: CDR1 SGHRS, CDR2 YFSETQ. V gave up 4 bases and J gave up 1 base, with 14 bases separating them. CDR3 length: 15 residues. This CDR3 reads CASSLTPGSQETQYF. The CDR3 DNA sequence: TGCGCCAGCAGCCTAACCCCGGGCAGCCAAGAGACCCAGTACTTC.

This clonotype was counted at least ten times. The chain recombines TRBV27 with TRBJ2-7, with a weak D call TRBD1 (6 bases). Germline V gene data show CDR1 as MNHEY and CDR2 as SMNVEV (reference sequence). Trimming left V 4 bases short and J 1 base short, with 14 bases between. The CDR3 extends over 15 amino acids. In DNA form, the CDR3 reads TGTGCCAGCAGTTCCGCCTACAGGGTTTCCTACGAGCAGTACTTC. It translates to CASSSAYRVSYEQYF.

This clonotype occurred many times. The CDR3 spells CAISESGVTGELFF. CDR3 DNA sequence: TGTGCCATCAGTGAGTCGGGGGTCACCGGGGAGCTGTTTTTT. The chain recombines TRBV10-3 with TRBJ2-2; D tentatively reads TRBD1 or TRBD2 (5 bases each). V was clipped by 0 bases and J by 4 bases, with 6 bases between them. The CDR3 totals 14 residues. CDR1 and CDR2 from the germline V gene are ENHRY and SYGVKD.